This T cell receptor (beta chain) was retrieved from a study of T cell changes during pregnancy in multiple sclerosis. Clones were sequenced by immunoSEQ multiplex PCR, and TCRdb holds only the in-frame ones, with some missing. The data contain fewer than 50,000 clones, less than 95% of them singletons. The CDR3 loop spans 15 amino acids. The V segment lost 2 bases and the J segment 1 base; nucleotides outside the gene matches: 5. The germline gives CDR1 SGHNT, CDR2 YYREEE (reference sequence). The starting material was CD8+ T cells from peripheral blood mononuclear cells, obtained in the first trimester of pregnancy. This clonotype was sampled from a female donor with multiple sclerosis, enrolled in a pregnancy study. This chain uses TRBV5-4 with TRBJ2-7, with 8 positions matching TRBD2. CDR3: CASSFGGGISYEQYF. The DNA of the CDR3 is TGTGCCAGCAGCTTCGGGGGGGGTATTTCCTACGAGCAGTACTTC.